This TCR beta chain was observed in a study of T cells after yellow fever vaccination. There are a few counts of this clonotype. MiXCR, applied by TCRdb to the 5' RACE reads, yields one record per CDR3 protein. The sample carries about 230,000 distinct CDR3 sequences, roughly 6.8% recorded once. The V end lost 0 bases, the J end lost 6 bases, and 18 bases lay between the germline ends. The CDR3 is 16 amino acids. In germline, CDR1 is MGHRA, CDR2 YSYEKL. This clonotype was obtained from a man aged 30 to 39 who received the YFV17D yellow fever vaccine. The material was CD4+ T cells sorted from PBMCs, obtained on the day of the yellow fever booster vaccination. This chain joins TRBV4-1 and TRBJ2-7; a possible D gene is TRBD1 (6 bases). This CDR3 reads CASSQEEQGPRGEQYF. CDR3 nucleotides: TGCGCCAGCAGCCAAGAGGAACAGGGCCCTAGAGGCGAGCAGTACTTC.